Listed here is a single TCR beta chain. The sample belongs to a study of T-cell reconstitution after alpha-beta-depleted transplantation in children. Germline V lookup: CDR1 SGHRS, CDR2 YFSETQ. Trimming pared 4 bases from V and 9 bases from J, leaving 2 bases between. This CDR3 is built from 9 residues. During its preparation, the TCRbeta library received unique molecular identifiers. TCRdb redid the calling of the PCR reads with MiXCR, one entry per CDR3 protein. This sample yields approximately 390,000 distinct CDR3 sequences, of which about a tenth are seen a single time; approximately 5% belongs to the top ten.

This sequence was found in a human donor who donated a stem cell graft to a child with acute myeloid leukemia. The sample consisted of PBMCs from the stem cell graft donor, taken from the stem cell graft. The chain employs TRBV5-1 and TRBJ1-5; D call uncertain. CDR3 amino acids: CASSRPQHF. The CDR3 nucleotides read TGCGCCAGCAGCCGGCCCCAGCATTTT.